The sequence of this T cell receptor (beta chain) was determined in a study of beta chain features in type 1 diabetes. General study findings and limits: TCRB repertoires of naive, central memory and Treg cells appeared more similar among patients than among healthy donors. TCRB CDR3s were moderately but significantly shorter in Type 1 diabetes patients in all four CD4+ subsets.

Only one heparinised blood draw was taken per donor, and its volume averaged about 116 mL. Germline V gene sequence: CDR1 SGDLS, CDR2 YYNGEE. This CDR3 spans 15 amino acids. The V segment lost 3 bases and the J segment 5 bases; nucleotides outside the gene matches: 8. Expressed TCRB transcripts were sequenced after all isolated RNA was converted to cDNA. Sequenced by immunoSEQ multiplex PCR; TCRdb stores in-frame clones only, minus some. This table holds about 180,000 clones, almost 8% found once. To note about this clone: Its target is not known.

This clonotype was sampled from a man aged 18 to 30 with type 1 diabetes. Sequencing used central memory CD4+ T cells from blood. The chain has TRBV9 and TRBJ2-5; TRBD1 matches 9 bases. The CDR3 spells CASSDGQGTWETQYF. Here the CDR3 DNA reads TGTGCCAGCAGCGATGGACAGGGGACATGGGAGACCCAGTACTTC.